This T cell receptor beta chain was sequenced for a study of post-analysis software for immune sequencing data. The TCR beta cDNA libraries carried unique molecular identifiers. TCRdb recomputed calls from the PCR reads with MiXCR, one row per CDR3 protein. The sample consists of 600,000 to 750,000 distinct CDR3 sequences, about 60% of them appearing once. The specimen sequenced was blood. The source of this sequence is a girl aged 2 to 10 with multiple sclerosis.

The CDR3 loop reads CASSLDRGEDPDTQYF. CDR3 DNA: TGCGCCAGCAGCTTGGATAGAGGGGAAGATCCAGATACGCAGTATTTT. The chain combines TRBV5-1 with TRBJ2-3; D possibly matches TRBD1 or TRBD2 (5 bases each). The CDR3 has 16 residues. V was trimmed by 0 bases and J by 4 bases, leaving 15 bases between them. Germline V CDR1 and CDR2: SGHRS, YFSETQ.